The present entry profiles one TCR beta chain with its context. The data were obtained in a study of CD8 T cells in Susac syndrome. Random hexamers were used to reverse transcribe the RNA input (about 0.45 to 1 ug). TCRdb re-called the immunoSEQ multiplex PCR reads with MiXCR, one entry per CDR3 protein. The sample holds roughly 60,000 distinct CDR3 sequences, roughly 92% seen once. The receptor's source is a human donor in good health. Sequenced sample: CD8+ T cells from PBMCs.

Written as DNA, the CDR3 is TGTGCCGTACTGTGGGCAAACACCGGGGAGCTGTTTTTT. Its translation: CAVLWANTGELFF. This chain connects TRBV7-9 to TRBJ2-2, with D hard to call. Between the trimmed V and J ends, which lost 11 bases and 2 bases, there was a span of 12 bases. This CDR3 comprises 13 residues. From germline, CDR1 is SEHNR and CDR2 FQNEAQ (reference sequence).